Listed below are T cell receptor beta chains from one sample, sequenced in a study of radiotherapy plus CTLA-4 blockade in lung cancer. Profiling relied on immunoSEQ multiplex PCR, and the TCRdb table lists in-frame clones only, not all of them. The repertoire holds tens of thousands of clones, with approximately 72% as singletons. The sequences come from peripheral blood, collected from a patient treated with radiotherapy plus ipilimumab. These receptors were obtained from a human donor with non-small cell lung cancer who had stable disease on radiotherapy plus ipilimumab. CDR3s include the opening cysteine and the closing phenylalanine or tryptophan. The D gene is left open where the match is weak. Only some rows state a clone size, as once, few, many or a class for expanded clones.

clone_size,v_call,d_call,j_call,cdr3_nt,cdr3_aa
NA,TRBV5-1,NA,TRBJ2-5,TGCGCCAGCAGCGCGGGGTCGATCCAAGAGACCCAGTACTTC,CASSAGSIQETQYF
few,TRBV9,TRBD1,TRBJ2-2,TGTGCCAGCAACCCCGGGGACAGGGGAAACACCGGGGAGCTGTTTTTT,CASNPGDRGNTGELFF
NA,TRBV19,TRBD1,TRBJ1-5,TGTGCCAGTACCGGGGACAGGGAAAGGGGACCAAGCAATCAGCCCCAGCATTTT,CASTGDRERGPSNQPQHF
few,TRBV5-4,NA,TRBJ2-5,TGTGCCAGCAGTTTAGAAGAGACCCAGTACTTC,CASSLEETQYF
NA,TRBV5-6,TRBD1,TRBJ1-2,TGTGCCAGCTTCGGACGTCTTGGGCAGGGGGCGGGCGGCTACACCTTC,CASFGRLGQGAGGYTF
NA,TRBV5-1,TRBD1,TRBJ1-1,TGCGCCAGCAGCTACGGGACAGATTTGAACACTGAAGCTTTCTTT,CASSYGTDLNTEAFF
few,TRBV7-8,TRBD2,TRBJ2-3,TGTGCCAGCAGCCCCCGGGCTAGCGGGGGAACGGGGGATACGCAGTATTTT,CASSPRASGGTGDTQYF
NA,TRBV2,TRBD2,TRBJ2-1,TGTGCCGGCAGAGGGGGTGGGTCTAGCGGGGGGGCTGAGCAGTTCTTC,CAGRGGGSSGGAEQFF
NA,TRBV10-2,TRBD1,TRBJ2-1,TGCGCCAGTAGACAGGGCTCCTACAATGAGCAGTTCTTC,CASRQGSYNEQFF
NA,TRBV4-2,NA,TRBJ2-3,TGTGCCAGCAGCCAAGATCGACTAGACAGTACAGATACGCAGTATTTT,CASSQDRLDSTDTQYF
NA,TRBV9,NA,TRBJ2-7,TGTGCCAGCAGCGGTGGACGGGGATCTAGGAACAACGAGCAGTACTTC,CASSGGRGSRNNEQYF
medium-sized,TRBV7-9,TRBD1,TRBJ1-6,TGTGCCAGCAGCCGCACCTGGACAGGGAATTCACCCCTCCACTTT,CASSRTWTGNSPLHF
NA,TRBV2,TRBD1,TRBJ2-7,TGTGCCAGCAGCGATGGGACAGGGGATGCCTACGAGCAGTACTTC,CASSDGTGDAYEQYF
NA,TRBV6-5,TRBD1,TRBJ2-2,TGTGCCAGCAGGAGAACCAGGGGGCGAGGGGAGCTGTTTTTT,CASRRTRGRGELFF
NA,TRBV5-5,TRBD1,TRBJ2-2,TGTGCCAGCAGCGTGACAGGGAGTAACACCGGGGAGCTGTTTTTT,CASSVTGSNTGELFF
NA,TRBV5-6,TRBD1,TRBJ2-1,TGTGCCAGCAGCTTGCGTGGACAGGGAAGGTACAATGAGCAGTTCTTC,CASSLRGQGRYNEQFF
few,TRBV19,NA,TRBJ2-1,TGTGCCAGTAGTCGACAACTGAGCTCCTACAATGAGCAGTTCTTC,CASSRQLSSYNEQFF
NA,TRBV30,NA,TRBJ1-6,TGTGCCTGGAGTGTACGGTTCAACCTTAATTCACCCCTCCACTTT,CAWSVRFNLNSPLHF
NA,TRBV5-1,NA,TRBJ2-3,TGCGCCAGCAAGAGGCCCGAAGGAGATACGCAGTATTTT,CASKRPEGDTQYF
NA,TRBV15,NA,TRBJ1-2,TGTGCCACCAGCAGAGATACACAGGGCTCCTATGGCTACACCTTC,CATSRDTQGSYGYTF
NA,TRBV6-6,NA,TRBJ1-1,TGTGCCAGCACGGGGGTTGGGACTGAAGCTTTCTTT,CASTGVGTEAFF
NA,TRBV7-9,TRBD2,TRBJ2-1,TGTGCCAGCAGCCCCGGACTAGCGGGGGCCCTTTACAATGAGCAGTTCTTC,CASSPGLAGALYNEQFF
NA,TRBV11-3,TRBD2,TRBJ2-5,TGTGCCAGCAGCGCGTCTAGCGGGGGAAGAGAGACCCAGTACTTC,CASSASSGGRETQYF
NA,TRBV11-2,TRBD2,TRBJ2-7,TGTGCCAGCAGCGCCCTAGCGGGGATATACGAGCAGTACTTC,CASSALAGIYEQYF
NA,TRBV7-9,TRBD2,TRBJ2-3,TGTGCCAGCAGCATGCGGACTAGCGGGGGGCCAGGAGATACGCAGTATTTT,CASSMRTSGGPGDTQYF
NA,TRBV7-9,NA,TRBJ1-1,TGTGCCAGCAGACCCAGGCCTTCTATGAACACTGAAGCTTTCTTT,CASRPRPSMNTEAFF
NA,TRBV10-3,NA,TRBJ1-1,TGTGCCATCACCAAGGGGGGGCCGGTTAGCGCTGAAGCTTTCTTT,CAITKGGPVSAEAFF
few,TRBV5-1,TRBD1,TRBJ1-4,TGCGCCAGCAGCTTGGAACAGGGGGCTGAACTGTTTTTT,CASSLEQGAELFF
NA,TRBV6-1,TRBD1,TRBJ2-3,TGTGCCAGCAGTGGGACAGGTGTACCCACAGATACGCAGTATTTT,CASSGTGVPTDTQYF
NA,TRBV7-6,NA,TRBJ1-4,TGTGCCAGCAGCTCCAGTTTGCGGGAGAAGAATGGAAAACTGTTTTTT,CASSSSLREKNGKLFF
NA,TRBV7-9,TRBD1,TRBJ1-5,TGTGCCAGCAGCGCGACAGGGAATCAGCCCCAGCATTTT,CASSATGNQPQHF
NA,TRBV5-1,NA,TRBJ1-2,TGCGCCAGCAGGTTGACCACTTTTAACTATGGCTACACCTTC,CASRLTTFNYGYTF
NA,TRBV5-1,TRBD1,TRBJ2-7,TGCGCCAGCAGCCCGGAGGGACAGGGGAACGACTACGAGCAGTACTTC,CASSPEGQGNDYEQYF
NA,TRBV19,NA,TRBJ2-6,TGTGCCAGTAGTATCTTCAGGGGTGGCTCTGGGGCCAACGTCCTGACTTTC,CASSIFRGGSGANVLTF
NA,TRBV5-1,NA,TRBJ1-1,TGCGCCAGCAGCTTGGTGGGGGCCGGGAACACTGAAGCTTTCTTT,CASSLVGAGNTEAFF
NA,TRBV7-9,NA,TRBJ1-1,TGTGCCAGCAGCTTATACAGGGACACTGAAGCTTTCTTT,CASSLYRDTEAFF
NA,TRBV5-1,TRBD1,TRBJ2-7,TGCGCCAGCAGCTTGGGGGACAGGGAAGGCGAGCAGTACTTC,CASSLGDREGEQYF
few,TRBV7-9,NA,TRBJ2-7,TGTGCCAGCAGCTTGTACACCTACGAGCAGTACTTC,CASSLYTYEQYF
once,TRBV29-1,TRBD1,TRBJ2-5,TGCAGCGTTGTAGACAGGGGGGAGACCCAGTACTTC,CSVVDRGETQYF
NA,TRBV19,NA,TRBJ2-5,TGTGCCAGTAGTAGGGGAGGGGGAATAGAGACCCAGTACTTC,CASSRGGGIETQYF
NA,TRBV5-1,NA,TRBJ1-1,TGCGCCAGCAGCTATCAGGGTCTGGACACTGAAGCTTTCTTT,CASSYQGLDTEAFF
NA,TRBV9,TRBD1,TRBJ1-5,TGTGCCAGCAGCGATGGGGACAGGACTCAACCCCAGCATTTT,CASSDGDRTQPQHF
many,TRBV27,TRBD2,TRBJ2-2,TGTGCCAGCAGTTGGGGGGGGGTTGACGGGGAGCTGTTTTTT,CASSWGGVDGELFF
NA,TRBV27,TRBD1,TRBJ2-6,TGTGCCAGCAGTCTAGGACACAGAAAGGGGGCCTCTGGGGCCAACGTCCTGACTTTC,CASSLGHRKGASGANVLTF
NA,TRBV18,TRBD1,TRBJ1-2,TGTGCCAGCTCCCCACAAGGGGGCGACTATGGCTACACCTTC,CASSPQGGDYGYTF
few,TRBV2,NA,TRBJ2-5,TGTGCCAGCAGTGAAGGGGCTAGCCGCGGGGAGACCCAGTACTTC,CASSEGASRGETQYF
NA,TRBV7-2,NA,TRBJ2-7,TGTGCCAGCAGCTGGAGGACCGCTAACGAGCAGTACTTC,CASSWRTANEQYF
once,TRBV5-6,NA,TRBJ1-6,TGTGCCAGCAGCTTGGCAGCGTCGGCCTATAATTCACCCCTCCACTTT,CASSLAASAYNSPLHF
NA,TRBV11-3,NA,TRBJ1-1,TGTGCCAGCAGCTCTAGGACGGGGTGGTCCACTGAAGCTTTCTTT,CASSSRTGWSTEAFF
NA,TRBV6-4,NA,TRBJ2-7,TGTGCCAGCAAGCAGCCGGACAGTATAAGGGCCGAGCAGTACTTC,CASKQPDSIRAEQYF
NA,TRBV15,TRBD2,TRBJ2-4,TGTGCCACCAGCATAGGGACTAGCGGGGGGGGACTAGCCAAAAACATTCAGTACTTC,CATSIGTSGGGLAKNIQYF
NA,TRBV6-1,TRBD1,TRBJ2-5,TGTGCCACCTCGGACAGGGCCCGAGAGACCCAGTACTTC,CATSDRARETQYF
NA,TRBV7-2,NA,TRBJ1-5,TGTGCCAGCAGCTTAGGGGGAGGGGGTCAGCCCCAGCATTTT,CASSLGGGGQPQHF
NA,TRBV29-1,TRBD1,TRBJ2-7,TGCAGCGTAACTGACAGGGGAGGCTACGAGCAGTACTTC,CSVTDRGGYEQYF